This is a list of T cell receptor beta chains from one sample in a study of human T cells and chemical hapten exposure. MiXCR, run by TCRdb on the RACE reads, gives a single entry per CDR3 protein. The table lists 150,000 to 200,000 distinct CDR3 sequences, about a quarter of them singletons. Material: whole blood, obtained in connection with sensitization to the hapten diphenylcyclopropenone (DPC). The receptors here all came from a woman aged 18-35 years with alopecia areata. Some clones in this sample may be carry-over from other donors' samples. The CDR3 runs from the conserved cysteine through the conserved F or W. The D gene is left open where the match is weak. A clone size is listed for some rows: how often the clone was seen (once, few, many), or a class if it is expanded.

j_gene: TRBJ2-7; abundance: few; d_gene: NA; v_gene: TRBV3-1; CDR3nt: TGTGCCAGCAGCCAAGGCCCAGGGGGAGGCGAGCAGTACTTC; CDR3aa: CASSQGPGGGEQYF
j_gene: TRBJ1-2; abundance: few; d_gene: NA; v_gene: TRBV6-5; CDR3nt: TGTGCCAGCAGTTACAGTTCGGCGGGGGTGGGAGGCTACACCTTC; CDR3aa: CASSYSSAGVGGYTF
j_gene: TRBJ1-1; abundance: few; d_gene: NA; v_gene: TRBV6-2/TRBV6-3; CDR3nt: TGTGCCAGCAGCCCGTTGGCCCACGAACCTGAAGCTTTCTTT; CDR3aa: CASSPLAHEPEAFF
j_gene: TRBJ2-5; abundance: many; d_gene: NA; v_gene: TRBV6-2/TRBV6-3; CDR3nt: TGTGCCAGCAGTTCCGGGACGGGGACCCAGTACTTC; CDR3aa: CASSSGTGTQYF
j_gene: TRBJ1-3; abundance: NA; d_gene: TRBD1; v_gene: TRBV5-1; CDR3nt: TGCGCCAGCAGTTCCCAGGACAGGCGAAACACCATATATTTT; CDR3aa: CASSSQDRRNTIYF
j_gene: TRBJ2-2; abundance: few; d_gene: NA; v_gene: TRBV28; CDR3nt: TGTGCCAGCAGTTTATTTGGGGGGCTGGACACCGGGGAGCTGTTTTTT; CDR3aa: CASSLFGGLDTGELFF
j_gene: TRBJ1-2; abundance: NA; d_gene: NA; v_gene: TRBV12-5; CDR3nt: TGTGCTAGTGGAACCGGGACTAAGAACTATGGCTACACCTTC; CDR3aa: CASGTGTKNYGYTF
j_gene: TRBJ2-2; abundance: once; d_gene: NA; v_gene: TRBV7-2; CDR3nt: TGTGCCAGCAGCCCACAACGGACAGACACCGGGGAGCTGTTTTTT; CDR3aa: CASSPQRTDTGELFF
j_gene: TRBJ2-7; abundance: few; d_gene: NA; v_gene: TRBV29-1; CDR3nt: TGCAGCGTCGGGGTAGGGGGCTACGAGCAGTACTTC; CDR3aa: CSVGVGGYEQYF
j_gene: TRBJ2-7; abundance: NA; d_gene: NA; v_gene: TRBV30; CDR3nt: TGTGCCTGGAGTACCGGAACCTACGAGCAGTACTTC; CDR3aa: CAWSTGTYEQYF
j_gene: TRBJ2-3; abundance: NA; d_gene: TRBD2; v_gene: TRBV6-2/TRBV6-3; CDR3nt: TGTGCCAGCTTCGGGGACAGAAGACTAGCGGGGCTCACAGATGCGCAGTATTTT; CDR3aa: CASFGDRRLAGLTDAQYF
j_gene: TRBJ2-1; abundance: NA; d_gene: TRBD2; v_gene: TRBV2; CDR3nt: TGTGCCAGCATGTGGCGGGAGGGCCTTGATGAGCAGTTCTTC; CDR3aa: CASMWREGLDEQFF
j_gene: TRBJ2-1; abundance: NA; d_gene: TRBD1; v_gene: TRBV20-1; CDR3nt: TGCAGTGCCAACAGGGGGACTGAGCAGTTCTTC; CDR3aa: CSANRGTEQFF
j_gene: TRBJ2-3; abundance: few; d_gene: NA; v_gene: TRBV28; CDR3nt: TGTGCCAGCAGTCTCCTTATCAGCCACGGCGCAGATACGCAGTATTTT; CDR3aa: CASSLLISHGADTQYF
j_gene: TRBJ2-5; abundance: NA; d_gene: TRBD2; v_gene: TRBV20-1; CDR3nt: TGCAGTGCCGTCCCCCGGGCCGGGGGGGAGACCCAGTACTTC; CDR3aa: CSAVPRAGGETQYF
j_gene: TRBJ2-1; abundance: NA; d_gene: TRBD2; v_gene: TRBV10-3; CDR3nt: TGTGCCATCAAGTCCGGGCGGGAGAGGAATGAGCAGTTCTTC; CDR3aa: CAIKSGRERNEQFF
j_gene: TRBJ2-1; abundance: few; d_gene: NA; v_gene: TRBV6-5; CDR3nt: TGTGCCAGCAGTTACTCGTCCGGGACCCGACCGTTCTTC; CDR3aa: CASSYSSGTRPFF
j_gene: TRBJ1-2; abundance: NA; d_gene: TRBD1; v_gene: TRBV29-1; CDR3nt: TGCAGCGTTCTGCTTGCGGACAGGGGGCCCTACTATGGCTACACCTTC; CDR3aa: CSVLLADRGPYYGYTF
j_gene: TRBJ1-1; abundance: few; d_gene: NA; v_gene: TRBV3-1; CDR3nt: TGTGCCAGCACCTTCGCGGGGGCTGAAGCTTTCTTT; CDR3aa: CASTFAGAEAFF
j_gene: TRBJ1-1; abundance: NA; d_gene: TRBD1; v_gene: TRBV7-8; CDR3nt: TGTGCCAGCAGCTTTCCGAAAGGCAGGGGGCGAAGGCCCGAAGCTTTCTTT; CDR3aa: CASSFPKGRGRRPEAFF
j_gene: TRBJ2-1; abundance: NA; d_gene: NA; v_gene: TRBV27; CDR3nt: TGTGCCAGCGCCTGGAGCTCCTACAATGAGCAGTTCTTC; CDR3aa: CASAWSSYNEQFF
j_gene: TRBJ1-5; abundance: few; d_gene: NA; v_gene: TRBV12-3/TRBV12-4; CDR3nt: TGTGCCAGCACAGGGAATAGCAATCAGCCCCAGCATTTT; CDR3aa: CASTGNSNQPQHF
j_gene: TRBJ2-5; abundance: once; d_gene: NA; v_gene: TRBV7-2; CDR3nt: TGTGCCAGCAGCACGGAATGGGAAGAGACCCAGTACTTC; CDR3aa: CASSTEWEETQYF
j_gene: TRBJ2-7; abundance: few; d_gene: NA; v_gene: TRBV29-1; CDR3nt: TGCAGCGTTATCCCCGGAAGGACCGAGCAGTACTTC; CDR3aa: CSVIPGRTEQYF
j_gene: TRBJ2-1; abundance: few; d_gene: NA; v_gene: TRBV12-3/TRBV12-4; CDR3nt: TGTGCCAGCACGGTGGGGGGGCCCTACAATGAGCAGTTCTTC; CDR3aa: CASTVGGPYNEQFF
j_gene: TRBJ2-1; abundance: NA; d_gene: TRBD2; v_gene: TRBV7-2; CDR3nt: TGTGCCAGCAGCTTAAAGCGGGAGGTACCCCAGTTCTTC; CDR3aa: CASSLKREVPQFF
j_gene: TRBJ2-7; abundance: NA; d_gene: TRBD1; v_gene: TRBV2; CDR3nt: TGTGCCAGCAGGGGGACAGGATTTACCCTCTACGAGCAGTACTTC; CDR3aa: CASRGTGFTLYEQYF
j_gene: TRBJ1-2; abundance: few; d_gene: NA; v_gene: TRBV27; CDR3nt: TGTGCCAGCAGTTTTCAGGGATCCTATGGCTACACCTTC; CDR3aa: CASSFQGSYGYTF
j_gene: TRBJ1-5; abundance: few; d_gene: TRBD1; v_gene: TRBV27; CDR3nt: TGTGCCAGCTCGGACAGGGGTCGTCAGCCCCAGCATTTT; CDR3aa: CASSDRGRQPQHF
j_gene: TRBJ1-6; abundance: NA; d_gene: NA; v_gene: TRBV27; CDR3nt: TGTGCCAGCATGACGGCAGGCAATTCACCCCTCCACTTT; CDR3aa: CASMTAGNSPLHF
j_gene: TRBJ2-5; abundance: NA; d_gene: TRBD1; v_gene: TRBV2; CDR3nt: TGTGCCAGCAGTTTAGACAGGGAGCAGACCCAGTACTTC; CDR3aa: CASSLDREQTQYF
j_gene: TRBJ2-7; abundance: few; d_gene: TRBD2; v_gene: TRBV4-2; CDR3nt: TGTGCCAGCAGCCAAGATACCCCTGAGCGGGAGGACTCCTACGAGCAGTACTTC; CDR3aa: CASSQDTPEREDSYEQYF
j_gene: TRBJ1-6; abundance: NA; d_gene: NA; v_gene: TRBV28; CDR3nt: TGTACCAGCAGCGGGACGACCAATTCACCCCTCCACTTT; CDR3aa: CTSSGTTNSPLHF
j_gene: TRBJ2-2; abundance: NA; d_gene: NA; v_gene: TRBV2; CDR3nt: TGTGCCAGCAGTGATGGACAGCACACCGGGGAGCTGTTTTTT; CDR3aa: CASSDGQHTGELFF
j_gene: TRBJ2-2; abundance: NA; d_gene: TRBD1; v_gene: TRBV2; CDR3nt: TGTGCCAGCATCATGGACAGGGACACCGGGGAGCTGTTTTTT; CDR3aa: CASIMDRDTGELFF
j_gene: TRBJ1-6; abundance: many; d_gene: NA; v_gene: TRBV4-1; CDR3nt: TGCGCCAGCAGCCTGGCTAATTCACCCCTCCACTTT; CDR3aa: CASSLANSPLHF
j_gene: TRBJ2-3; abundance: NA; d_gene: NA; v_gene: TRBV29-1; CDR3nt: TGCAGCGTTGACCAGGGGTTGCGCACAGATACGCAGTATTTT; CDR3aa: CSVDQGLRTDTQYF
j_gene: TRBJ2-3; abundance: once; d_gene: TRBD2; v_gene: TRBV7-2; CDR3nt: TGTGCCAGCAGCTTCAGCGGGAGAGGGGCAGATACGCAGTATTTT; CDR3aa: CASSFSGRGADTQYF
j_gene: TRBJ2-1; abundance: NA; d_gene: TRBD2; v_gene: TRBV4-2; CDR3nt: TGTGCCAGCAGCCAAGCGGGCGGGAGGTTCCAGTTCTTC; CDR3aa: CASSQAGGRFQFF
j_gene: TRBJ2-2; abundance: few; d_gene: NA; v_gene: TRBV5-6; CDR3nt: TGTGCCAGCACCAGGACGAACACCGGGGAGCTGTTTTTT; CDR3aa: CASTRTNTGELFF
j_gene: TRBJ1-1; abundance: few; d_gene: TRBD1; v_gene: TRBV7-6; CDR3nt: TGTGCCAGCAGCTCGGCTTTACAGGGGACCACTGAAGCTTTCTTT; CDR3aa: CASSSALQGTTEAFF
j_gene: TRBJ2-7; abundance: few; d_gene: NA; v_gene: TRBV18; CDR3nt: TGTGCCAGCTCATACGGACGGGACTCCTACGAGCAGTACTTC; CDR3aa: CASSYGRDSYEQYF
j_gene: TRBJ1-1; abundance: NA; d_gene: NA; v_gene: TRBV4-3; CDR3nt: TGCGCCAGCAGCCAAGGGGCGCGTACTGAAGCTTTCTTT; CDR3aa: CASSQGARTEAFF
j_gene: TRBJ1-1; abundance: NA; d_gene: NA; v_gene: TRBV29-1; CDR3nt: TGCAGCGTTCTGGGGGAGGCGACTGAAGCTTTCTTT; CDR3aa: CSVLGEATEAFF
j_gene: TRBJ2-2; abundance: NA; d_gene: NA; v_gene: TRBV6-1; CDR3nt: TGTGCCTCTTCTGAGGGTCCCGGGGAGCTGTTTTTT; CDR3aa: CASSEGPGELFF
j_gene: TRBJ1-6; abundance: few; d_gene: NA; v_gene: TRBV7-2; CDR3nt: TGTGCCAGCAGCTTAGCGGGGGCTCGAAATTCACCCCTCCACTTT; CDR3aa: CASSLAGARNSPLHF
j_gene: TRBJ2-2; abundance: NA; d_gene: TRBD2; v_gene: TRBV7-3; CDR3nt: TGTGCCAGCAGCTTAAATCTTAGGGTAGCGGGGACTACCGGGGAGCTGTTTTTT; CDR3aa: CASSLNLRVAGTTGELFF
j_gene: TRBJ2-1; abundance: NA; d_gene: NA; v_gene: TRBV6-1; CDR3nt: TGTGCCAGCAGTGGAAGAGGAACGAATGAGCAGTTCTTC; CDR3aa: CASSGRGTNEQFF
j_gene: TRBJ2-7; abundance: few; d_gene: NA; v_gene: TRBV2; CDR3nt: TGTGCCAGCAGTGAACGGAGGGCCATGGGCGAGCAGTACTTC; CDR3aa: CASSERRAMGEQYF
j_gene: TRBJ1-4; abundance: NA; d_gene: NA; v_gene: TRBV4-1; CDR3nt: TGCGCCAGCAGCTCATGGGGGGGGACTTTTAATGAAAAACTGTTTTTT; CDR3aa: CASSSWGGTFNEKLFF
j_gene: TRBJ2-2; abundance: NA; d_gene: TRBD1; v_gene: TRBV5-1; CDR3nt: TGCGCCAGCAGCTTGGCCCGCATCCCCGGGACAGAGACCGGGGAGCTGTTTTTT; CDR3aa: CASSLARIPGTETGELFF
j_gene: TRBJ2-5; abundance: NA; d_gene: NA; v_gene: TRBV3-1; CDR3nt: TGTGCCAGCGGCACAGAGATGCAAGAGACCCAGTACTTC; CDR3aa: CASGTEMQETQYF
j_gene: TRBJ2-7; abundance: NA; d_gene: NA; v_gene: TRBV7-2; CDR3nt: TGTGCCAGACACAGGCACTCCTACGAGCAGTACTTC; CDR3aa: CARHRHSYEQYF